This TCR beta chain emerged from a study of cytomegalovirus exposure and HLA in healthy donors. Trimming cost V 5 bases and J 13 bases, with 21 bases left between them. Germline values: CDR1 MDHEN, CDR2 SYDVKM. CDR3 length: 14 residues. PCR employed 60 Vbeta and 13 Jbeta primers. Repertoires were generated with immunoSEQ multiplex PCR, while TCRdb's copy carries only in-frame clones and drops some. The table counts about 190,000 clones; 6.5% lies in the top ten. The TCR comes from a man in his thirties or forties in good health and CMV-seronegative. Source material: PBMCs. The gene calls are TRBV28 and TRBJ2-1; D might be TRBD2 (7 bases). This CDR3 is CASSLGGDSGHQFF. The DNA of the CDR3 is TGTGCCAGCAGTCTAGGGGGGGATAGCGGCCACCAGTTCTTC.